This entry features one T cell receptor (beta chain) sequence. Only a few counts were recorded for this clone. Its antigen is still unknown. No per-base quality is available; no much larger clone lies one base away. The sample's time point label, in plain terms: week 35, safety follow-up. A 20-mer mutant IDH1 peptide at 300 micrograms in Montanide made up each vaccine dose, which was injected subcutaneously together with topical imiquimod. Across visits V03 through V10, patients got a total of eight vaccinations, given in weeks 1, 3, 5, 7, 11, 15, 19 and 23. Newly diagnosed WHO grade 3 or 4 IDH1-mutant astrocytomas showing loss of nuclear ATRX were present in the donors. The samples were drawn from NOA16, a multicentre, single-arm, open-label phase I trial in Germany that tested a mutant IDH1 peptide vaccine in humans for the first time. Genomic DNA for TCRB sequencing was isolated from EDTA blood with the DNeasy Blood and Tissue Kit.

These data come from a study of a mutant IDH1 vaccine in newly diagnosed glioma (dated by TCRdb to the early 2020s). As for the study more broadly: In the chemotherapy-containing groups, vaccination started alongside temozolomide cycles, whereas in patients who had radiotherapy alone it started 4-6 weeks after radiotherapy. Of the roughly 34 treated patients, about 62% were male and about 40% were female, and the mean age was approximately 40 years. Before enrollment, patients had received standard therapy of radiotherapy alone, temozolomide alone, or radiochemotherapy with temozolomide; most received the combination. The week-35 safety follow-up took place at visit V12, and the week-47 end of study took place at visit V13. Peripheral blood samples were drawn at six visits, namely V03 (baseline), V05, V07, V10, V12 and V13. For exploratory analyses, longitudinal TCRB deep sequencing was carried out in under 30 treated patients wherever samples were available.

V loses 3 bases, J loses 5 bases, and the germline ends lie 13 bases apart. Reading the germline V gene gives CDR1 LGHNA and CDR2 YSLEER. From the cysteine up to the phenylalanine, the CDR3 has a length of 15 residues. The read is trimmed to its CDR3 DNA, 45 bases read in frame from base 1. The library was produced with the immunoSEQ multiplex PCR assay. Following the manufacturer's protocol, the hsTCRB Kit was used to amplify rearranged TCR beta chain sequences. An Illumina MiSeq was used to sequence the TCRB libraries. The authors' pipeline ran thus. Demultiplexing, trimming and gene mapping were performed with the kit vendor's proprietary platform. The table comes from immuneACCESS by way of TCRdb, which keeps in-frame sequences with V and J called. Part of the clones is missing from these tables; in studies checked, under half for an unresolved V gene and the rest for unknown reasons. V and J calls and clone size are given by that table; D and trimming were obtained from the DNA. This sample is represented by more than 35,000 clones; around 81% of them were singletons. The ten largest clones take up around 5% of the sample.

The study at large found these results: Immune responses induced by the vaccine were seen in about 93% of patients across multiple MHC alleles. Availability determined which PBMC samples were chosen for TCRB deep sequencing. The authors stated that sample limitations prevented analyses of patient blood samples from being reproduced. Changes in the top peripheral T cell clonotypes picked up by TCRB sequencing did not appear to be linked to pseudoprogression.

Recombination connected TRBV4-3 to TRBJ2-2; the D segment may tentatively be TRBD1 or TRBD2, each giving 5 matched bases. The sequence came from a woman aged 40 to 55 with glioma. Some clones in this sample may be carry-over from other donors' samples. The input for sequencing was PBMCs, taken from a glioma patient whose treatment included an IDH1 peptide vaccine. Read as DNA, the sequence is TGCGCCAGCAGCCATCGCAGGGAGAGAACCGGGGAGCTGTTTTTT. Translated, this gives CASSHRRERTGELFF.